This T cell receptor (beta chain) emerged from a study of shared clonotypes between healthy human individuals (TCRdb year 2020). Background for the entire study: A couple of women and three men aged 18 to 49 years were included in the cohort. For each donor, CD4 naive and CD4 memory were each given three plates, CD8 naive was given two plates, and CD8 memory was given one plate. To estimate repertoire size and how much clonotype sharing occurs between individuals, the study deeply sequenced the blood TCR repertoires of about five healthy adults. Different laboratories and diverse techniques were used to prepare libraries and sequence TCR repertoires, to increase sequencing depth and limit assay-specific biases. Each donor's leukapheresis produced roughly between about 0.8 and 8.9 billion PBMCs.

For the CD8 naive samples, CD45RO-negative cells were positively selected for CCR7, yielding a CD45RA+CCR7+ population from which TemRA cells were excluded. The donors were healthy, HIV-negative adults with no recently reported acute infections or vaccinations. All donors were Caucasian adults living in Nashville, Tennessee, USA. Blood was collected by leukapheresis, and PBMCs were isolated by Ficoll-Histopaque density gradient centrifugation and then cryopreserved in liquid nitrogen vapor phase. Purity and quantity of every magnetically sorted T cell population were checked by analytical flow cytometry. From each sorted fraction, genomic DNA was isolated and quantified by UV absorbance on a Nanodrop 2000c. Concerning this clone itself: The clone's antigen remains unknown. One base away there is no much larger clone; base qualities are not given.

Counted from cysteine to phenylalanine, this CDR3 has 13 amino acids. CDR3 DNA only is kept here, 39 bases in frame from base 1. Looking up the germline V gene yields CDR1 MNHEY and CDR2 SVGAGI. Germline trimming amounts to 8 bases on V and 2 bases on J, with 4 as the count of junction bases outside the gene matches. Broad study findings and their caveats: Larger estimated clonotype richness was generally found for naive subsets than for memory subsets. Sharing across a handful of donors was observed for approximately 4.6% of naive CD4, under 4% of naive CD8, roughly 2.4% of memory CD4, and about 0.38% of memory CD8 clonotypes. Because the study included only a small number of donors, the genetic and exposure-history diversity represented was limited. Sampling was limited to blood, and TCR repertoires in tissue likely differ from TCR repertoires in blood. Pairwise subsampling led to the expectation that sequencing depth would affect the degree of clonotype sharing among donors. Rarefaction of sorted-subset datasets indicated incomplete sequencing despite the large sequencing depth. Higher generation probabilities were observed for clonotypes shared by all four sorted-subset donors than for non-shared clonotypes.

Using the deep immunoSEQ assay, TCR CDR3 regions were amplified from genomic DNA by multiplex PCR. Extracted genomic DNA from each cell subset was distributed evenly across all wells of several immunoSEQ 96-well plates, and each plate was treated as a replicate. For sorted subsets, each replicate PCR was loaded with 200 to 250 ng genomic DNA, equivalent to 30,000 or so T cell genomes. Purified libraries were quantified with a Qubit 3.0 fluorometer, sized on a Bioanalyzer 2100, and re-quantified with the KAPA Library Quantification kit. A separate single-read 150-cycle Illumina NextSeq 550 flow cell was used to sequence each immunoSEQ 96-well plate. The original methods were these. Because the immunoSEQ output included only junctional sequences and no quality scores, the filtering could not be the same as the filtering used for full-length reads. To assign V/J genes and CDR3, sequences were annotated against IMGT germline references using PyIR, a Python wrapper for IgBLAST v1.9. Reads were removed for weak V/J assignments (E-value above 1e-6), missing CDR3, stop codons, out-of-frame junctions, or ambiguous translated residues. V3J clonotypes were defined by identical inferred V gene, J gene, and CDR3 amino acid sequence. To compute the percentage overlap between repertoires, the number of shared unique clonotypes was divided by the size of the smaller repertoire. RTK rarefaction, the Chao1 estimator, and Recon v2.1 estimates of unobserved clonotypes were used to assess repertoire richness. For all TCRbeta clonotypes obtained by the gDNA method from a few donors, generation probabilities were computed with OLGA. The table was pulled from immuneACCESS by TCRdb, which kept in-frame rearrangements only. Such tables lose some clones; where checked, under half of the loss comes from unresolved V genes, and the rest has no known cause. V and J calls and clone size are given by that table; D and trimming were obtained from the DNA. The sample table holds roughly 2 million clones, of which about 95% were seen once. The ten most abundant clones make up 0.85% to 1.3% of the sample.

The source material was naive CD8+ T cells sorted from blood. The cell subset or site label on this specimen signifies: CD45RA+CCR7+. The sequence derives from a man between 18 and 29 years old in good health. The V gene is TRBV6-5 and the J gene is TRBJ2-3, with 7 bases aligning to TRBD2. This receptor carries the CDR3 CASGEGPTDTQYF. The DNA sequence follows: TGTGCCAGCGGGGAGGGCCCCACAGATACGCAGTATTTT.